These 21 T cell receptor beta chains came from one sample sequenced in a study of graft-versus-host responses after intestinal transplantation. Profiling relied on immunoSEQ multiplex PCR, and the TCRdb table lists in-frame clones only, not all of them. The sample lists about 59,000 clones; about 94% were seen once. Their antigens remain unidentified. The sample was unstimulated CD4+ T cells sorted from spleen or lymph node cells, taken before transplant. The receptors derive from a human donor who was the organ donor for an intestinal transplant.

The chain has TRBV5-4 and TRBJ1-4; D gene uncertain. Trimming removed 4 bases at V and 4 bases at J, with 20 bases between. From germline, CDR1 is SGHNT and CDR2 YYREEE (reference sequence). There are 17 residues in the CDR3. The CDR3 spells CASSPPLRRHLNEKLFF. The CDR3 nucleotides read TGTGCCAGCAGCCCACCCCTGAGGCGTCACCTTAATGAAAAACTGTTTTTT.

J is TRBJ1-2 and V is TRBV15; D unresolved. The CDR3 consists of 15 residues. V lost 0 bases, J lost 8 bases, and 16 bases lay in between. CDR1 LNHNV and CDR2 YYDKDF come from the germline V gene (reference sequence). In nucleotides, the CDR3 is TGTGCCACCAGCAGAGATCCGGGAAACAGCTACGGCTACACCTTC. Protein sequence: CATSRDPGNSYGYTF.

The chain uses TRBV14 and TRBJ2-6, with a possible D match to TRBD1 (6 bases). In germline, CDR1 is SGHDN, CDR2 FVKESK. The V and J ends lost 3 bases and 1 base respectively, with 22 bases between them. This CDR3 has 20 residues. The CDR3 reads CASSQLVRTARGSGANVLTF. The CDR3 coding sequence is TGTGCCAGCAGCCAGCTGGTAAGGACAGCACGAGGGTCTGGGGCCAACGTCCTGACTTTC.

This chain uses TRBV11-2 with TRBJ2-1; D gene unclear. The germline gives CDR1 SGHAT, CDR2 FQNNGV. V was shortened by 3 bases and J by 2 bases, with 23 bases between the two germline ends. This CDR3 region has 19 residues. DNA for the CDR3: TGTGCCAGCAGCTTTCCAACGGGCGGCCCGACTTGGGCCTACAATGAGCAGTTCTTC. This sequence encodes CASSFPTGGPTWAYNEQFF.

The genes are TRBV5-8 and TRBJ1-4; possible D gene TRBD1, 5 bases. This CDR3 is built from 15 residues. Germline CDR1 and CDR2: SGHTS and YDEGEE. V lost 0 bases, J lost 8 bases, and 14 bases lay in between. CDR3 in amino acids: CASSLAGEGEEKLFF. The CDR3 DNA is TGTGCCAGCAGCTTGGCCGGGGAAGGGGAAGAAAAACTGTTTTTT.

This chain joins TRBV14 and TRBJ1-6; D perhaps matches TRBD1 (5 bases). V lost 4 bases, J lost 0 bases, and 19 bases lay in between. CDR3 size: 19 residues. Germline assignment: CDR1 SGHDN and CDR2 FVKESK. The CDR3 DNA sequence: TGTGCCAGCAGCCTCCGAAAAGACAGCCTGGGCTCCTATAATTCACCCCTCCACTTT. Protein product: CASSLRKDSLGSYNSPLHF.

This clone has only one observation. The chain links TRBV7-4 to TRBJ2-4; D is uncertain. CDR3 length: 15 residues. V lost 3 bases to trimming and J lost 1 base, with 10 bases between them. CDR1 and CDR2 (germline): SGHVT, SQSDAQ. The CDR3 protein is CASSFSSRAKNIQYF. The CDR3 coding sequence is TGTGCCAGCAGCTTCTCATCTAGGGCCAAAAACATTCAGTACTTC.

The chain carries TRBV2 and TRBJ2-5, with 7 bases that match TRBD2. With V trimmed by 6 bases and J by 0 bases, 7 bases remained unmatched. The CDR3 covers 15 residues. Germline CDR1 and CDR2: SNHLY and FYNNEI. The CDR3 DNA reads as TGTGCCAGCAGGCGGGCAGGGAGGGACCAAGAGACCCAGTACTTC. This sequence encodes CASRRAGRDQETQYF.

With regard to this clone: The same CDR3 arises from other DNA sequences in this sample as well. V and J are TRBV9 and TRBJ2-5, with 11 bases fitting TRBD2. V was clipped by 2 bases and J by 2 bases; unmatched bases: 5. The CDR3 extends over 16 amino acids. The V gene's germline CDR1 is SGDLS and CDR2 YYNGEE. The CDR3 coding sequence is TGTGCCAGCAGCGTTGGTTCTAGCGGGGGGCAAGAGACCCAGTACTTC. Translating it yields CASSVGSSGGQETQYF. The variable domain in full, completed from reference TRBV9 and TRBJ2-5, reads DSGVTQTPKHLITATGQRVTLRCSPRSGDLSVYWYQQSLDQGLQFLIQYYNGEERAKGNILERFSAQQFPDLHSELNLSSLELGDSALYFCASSVGSSGGQETQYFGPGTRLLVL.

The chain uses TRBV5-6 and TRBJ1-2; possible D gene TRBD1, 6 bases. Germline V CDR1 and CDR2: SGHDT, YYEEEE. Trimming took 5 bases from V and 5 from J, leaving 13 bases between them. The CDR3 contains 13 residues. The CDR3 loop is CASSDRGLYGYTF. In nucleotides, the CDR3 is TGTGCCAGCAGTGACCGGGGGCTGTATGGCTACACCTTC. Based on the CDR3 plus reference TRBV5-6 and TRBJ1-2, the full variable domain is DAGVTQSPTHLIKTRGQQVTLRCSPKSGHDTVSWYQQALGQGPQFIFQYYEEEERQRGNFPDRFSGHQFPNYSSELNVNALLLGDSALYLCASSDRGLYGYTFGSGTRLTVV.

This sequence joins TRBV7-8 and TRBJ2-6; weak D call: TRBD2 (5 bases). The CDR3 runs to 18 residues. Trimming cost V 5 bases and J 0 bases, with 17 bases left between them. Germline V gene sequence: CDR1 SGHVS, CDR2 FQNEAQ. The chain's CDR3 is CASSAARTYSSGANVLTF. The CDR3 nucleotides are TGTGCCAGCAGCGCAGCACGGACTTACAGCTCTGGGGCCAACGTCCTGACTTTC.

The CDR3 nucleotides read TGTGCCAGCAGCACACCCCTTGGACAGGGATACAATGAGCAGTTCTTC. Protein product: CASSTPLGQGYNEQFF. This chain joins TRBV7-2 and TRBJ2-1; TRBD1 matches 8 bases. V lost 5 bases and J lost 4; bases outside the gene matches: 10. The CDR3 consists of 16 residues. In germline, CDR1 is SGHTA, CDR2 FQGNSA.

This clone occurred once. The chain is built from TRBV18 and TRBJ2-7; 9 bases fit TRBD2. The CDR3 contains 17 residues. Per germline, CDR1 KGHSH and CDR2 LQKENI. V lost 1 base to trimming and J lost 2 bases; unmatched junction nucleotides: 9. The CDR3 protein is CASSPQLLAGETYEQYF. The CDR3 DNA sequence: TGTGCCAGCTCACCACAACTGTTAGCGGGGGAGACCTACGAGCAGTACTTC. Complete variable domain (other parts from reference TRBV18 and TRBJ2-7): NAGVMQNPRHLVRRRGQEARLRCSPMKGHSHVYWYRQLPEEGLKFMVYLQKENIIDESGMPKERFSAEFPKEGPSILRIQQVVRGDSAAYFCASSPQLLAGETYEQYFGPGTRLTVT.

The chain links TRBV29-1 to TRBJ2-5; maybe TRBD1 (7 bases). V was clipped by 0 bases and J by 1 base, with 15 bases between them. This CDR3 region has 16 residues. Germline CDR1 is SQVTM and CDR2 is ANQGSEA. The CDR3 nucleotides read TGCAGCGTTGAAGATCTGGAGGGGGCCCTCCAAGAGACCCAGTACTTC. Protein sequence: CSVEDLEGALQETQYF. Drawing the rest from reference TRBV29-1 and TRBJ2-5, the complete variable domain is SAVISQKPSRDICQRGTSLTIQCQVDSQVTMMFWYRQQPGQSLTLIATANQGSEATYESGFVIDKFPISRPNLTFSTLTVSNMSPEDSSIYLCSVEDLEGALQETQYFGPGTRLLVL.

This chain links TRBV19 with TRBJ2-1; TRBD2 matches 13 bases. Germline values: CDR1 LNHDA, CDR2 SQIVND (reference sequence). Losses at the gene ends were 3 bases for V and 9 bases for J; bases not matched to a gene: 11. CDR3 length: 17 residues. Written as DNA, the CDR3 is TGTGCCAGTAGTATGAGGACTAGCGGGGGCCCCCACGGTGAGCAGTTCTTC. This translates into CASSMRTSGGPHGEQFF.

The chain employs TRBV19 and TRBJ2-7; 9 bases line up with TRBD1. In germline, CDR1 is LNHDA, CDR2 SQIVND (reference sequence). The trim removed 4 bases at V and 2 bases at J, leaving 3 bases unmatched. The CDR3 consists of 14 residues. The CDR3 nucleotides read TGTGCCAGTAGTACAGGACAGGGGACCTACGAGCAGTACTTC. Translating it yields CASSTGQGTYEQYF.

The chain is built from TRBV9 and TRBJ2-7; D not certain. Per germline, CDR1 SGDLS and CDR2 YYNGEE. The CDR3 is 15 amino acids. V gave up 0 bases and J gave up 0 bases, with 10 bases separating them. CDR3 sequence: CASSVGARNSYEQYF. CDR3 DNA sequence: TGTGCCAGCAGCGTAGGTGCAAGAAACTCCTACGAGCAGTACTTC.

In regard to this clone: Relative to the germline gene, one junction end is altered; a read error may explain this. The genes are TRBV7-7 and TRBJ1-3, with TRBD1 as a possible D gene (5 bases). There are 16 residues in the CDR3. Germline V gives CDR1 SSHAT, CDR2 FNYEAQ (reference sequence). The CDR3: CASSPGQFPSGNTIYF. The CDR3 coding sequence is TGTGCTAGCAGCCCTGGACAATTCCCCTCTGGAAACACCATATATTTT.

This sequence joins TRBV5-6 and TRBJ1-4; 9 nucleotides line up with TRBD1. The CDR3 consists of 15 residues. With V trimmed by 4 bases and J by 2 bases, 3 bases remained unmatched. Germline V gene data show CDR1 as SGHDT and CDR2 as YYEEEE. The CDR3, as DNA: TGTGCCAGCAGCCTACAGGGGGCCACTAATGAAAAACTGTTTTTT. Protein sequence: CASSLQGATNEKLFF.

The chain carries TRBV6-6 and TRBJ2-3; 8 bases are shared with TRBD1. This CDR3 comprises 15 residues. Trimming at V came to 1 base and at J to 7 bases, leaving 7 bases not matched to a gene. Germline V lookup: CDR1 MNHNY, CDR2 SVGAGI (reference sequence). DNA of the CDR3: TGTGCCAGCAGTTACTTTCAGGGGGCGAAGAATACGCAGTATTTT. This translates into CASSYFQGAKNTQYF.

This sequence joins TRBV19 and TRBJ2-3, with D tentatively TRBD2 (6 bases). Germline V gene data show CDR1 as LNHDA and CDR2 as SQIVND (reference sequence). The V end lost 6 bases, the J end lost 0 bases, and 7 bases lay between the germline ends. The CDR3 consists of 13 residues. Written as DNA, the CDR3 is TGTGCCAGTAGGGGGACTAGCACAGATACGCAGTATTTT. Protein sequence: CASRGTSTDTQYF.